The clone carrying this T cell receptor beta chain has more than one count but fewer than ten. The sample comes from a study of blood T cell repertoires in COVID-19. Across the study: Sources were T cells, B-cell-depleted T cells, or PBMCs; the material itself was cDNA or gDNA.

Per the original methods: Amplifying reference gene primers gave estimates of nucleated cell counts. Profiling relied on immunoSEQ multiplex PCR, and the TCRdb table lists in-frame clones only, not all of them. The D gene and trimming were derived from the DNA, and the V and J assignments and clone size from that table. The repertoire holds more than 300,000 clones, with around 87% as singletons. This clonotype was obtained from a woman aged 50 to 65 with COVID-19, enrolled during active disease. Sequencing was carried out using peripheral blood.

CDR3 nucleotides: TGTGCCAGCAGCCAAGGCCCAGTACCTAGCGGGAGGTACGAGCAGTACTTC. It codes for CASSQGPVPSGRYEQYF. The genes are TRBV3-1 (or the pseudogene TRBV3-2) and TRBJ2-7, with 11 bases aligning to TRBD2. The CDR3 has 17 residues. Germline trimming cut 1 base from V and 4 bases from J; bases unmatched to any gene: 9. Germline CDR1 and CDR2: LGHDT and YNNKEL (reference sequence).